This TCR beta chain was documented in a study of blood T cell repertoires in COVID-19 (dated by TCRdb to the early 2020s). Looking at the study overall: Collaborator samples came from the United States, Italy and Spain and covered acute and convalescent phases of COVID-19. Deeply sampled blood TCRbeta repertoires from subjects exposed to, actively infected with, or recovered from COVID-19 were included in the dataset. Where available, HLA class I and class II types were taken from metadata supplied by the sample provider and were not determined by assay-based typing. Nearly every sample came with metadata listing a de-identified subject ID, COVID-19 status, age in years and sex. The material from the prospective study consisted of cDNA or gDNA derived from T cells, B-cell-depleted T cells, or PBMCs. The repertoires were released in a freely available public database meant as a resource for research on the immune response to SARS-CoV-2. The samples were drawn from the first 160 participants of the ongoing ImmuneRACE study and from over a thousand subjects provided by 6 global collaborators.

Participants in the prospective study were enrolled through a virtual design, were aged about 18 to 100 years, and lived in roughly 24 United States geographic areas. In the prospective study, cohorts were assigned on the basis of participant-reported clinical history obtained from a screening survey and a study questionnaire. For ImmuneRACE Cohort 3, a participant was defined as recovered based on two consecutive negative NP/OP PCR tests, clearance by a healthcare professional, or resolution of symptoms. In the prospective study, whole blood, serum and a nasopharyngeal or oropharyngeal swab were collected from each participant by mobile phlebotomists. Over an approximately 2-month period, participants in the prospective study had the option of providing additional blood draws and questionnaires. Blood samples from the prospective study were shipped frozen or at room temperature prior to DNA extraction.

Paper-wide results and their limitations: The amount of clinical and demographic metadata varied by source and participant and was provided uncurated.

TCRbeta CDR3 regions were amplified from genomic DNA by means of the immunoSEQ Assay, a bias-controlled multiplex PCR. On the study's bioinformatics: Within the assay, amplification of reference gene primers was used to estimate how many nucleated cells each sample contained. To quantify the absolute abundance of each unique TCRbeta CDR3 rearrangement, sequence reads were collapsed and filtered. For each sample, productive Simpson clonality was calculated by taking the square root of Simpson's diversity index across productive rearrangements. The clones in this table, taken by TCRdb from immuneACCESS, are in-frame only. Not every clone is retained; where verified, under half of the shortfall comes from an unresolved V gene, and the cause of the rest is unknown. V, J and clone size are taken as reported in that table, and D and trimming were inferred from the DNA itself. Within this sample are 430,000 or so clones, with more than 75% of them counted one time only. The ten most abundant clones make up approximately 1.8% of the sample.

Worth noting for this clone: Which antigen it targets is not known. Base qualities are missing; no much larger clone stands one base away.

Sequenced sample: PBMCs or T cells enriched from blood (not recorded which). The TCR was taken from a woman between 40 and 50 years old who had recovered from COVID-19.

The nucleotide sequence is given as TGTGCCAGCAGCGTAAATCAGGGGGCGAGTGAGCAGTACTTC. This yields the protein CASSVNQGASEQYF. The rearrangement combines TRBV9 with TRBJ2-7, and TRBD1 aligns with 8 junction nucleotides. Taken from cysteine to phenylalanine, the CDR3 has 14 residues. Kept here is only the CDR3 DNA, which spans 42 bases and is read in frame from base 1. Compared with germline, V lacks 1 base and J lacks 7 bases; bases without a gene match: 7. As encoded in the germline V gene, CDR1 is SGDLS while CDR2 is YYNGEE.